The 5 T cell receptor beta chains below come from one sample, sequenced in a study of Ad26.COV2.S vaccination and SARS-CoV-2 variants. TCRdb's table, derived via immunoSEQ multiplex PCR, lists solely in-frame clones and lacks some. Of approximately 460,000 clones listed, roughly nine tenths are singletons. Treatment indicated: around 19 received Ad26.COV2.S at low or high dose, single or two shots; about five received placebo; per-sample allocation not given. Sampling took place 63 days after the first vaccine or placebo injection. This specimen was peripheral blood, taken in a trial of Ad26.COV2.S vaccine versus placebo. These receptors originate from a person aged 18-60 years who received the Ad26.COV2.S COVID-19 vaccine or a placebo.

The chain is built from TRBV9 and TRBJ2-4, with D possibly TRBD2 on 5 matching bases. There are 15 residues in the CDR3. V was shortened by 4 bases and J by 0 bases, with 11 bases between the two germline ends. Germline V gene lookup returns CDR1 SGDLS and CDR2 YYNGEE. The CDR3 DNA follows: TGTGCCAGCAGCCCGGACGGACTAGCCAAAAACATTCAGTACTTC. Translated: CASSPDGLAKNIQYF. The whole variable domain, filled in from reference TRBV9 and TRBJ2-4, reads DSGVTQTPKHLITATGQRVTLRCSPRSGDLSVYWYQQSLDQGLQFLIQYYNGEERAKGNILERFSAQQFPDLHSELNLSSLELGDSALYFCASSPDGLAKNIQYFGAGTRLSVL.

This clone has a handful of counts. CDR3 bases: TGTGCCAGCAGCCCAGGGGGAGGACTAGCCAAAAACATTCAGTACTTC. The encoded protein is CASSPGGGLAKNIQYF. The rearrangement joins TRBV7-9 to TRBJ2-4; tentatively, D is TRBD1 (7 bases). CDR1 is SEHNR and CDR2 is FQNEAQ in the germline V gene (reference sequence). CDR3 length: 16 residues. V gave up 5 bases and J gave up 0 bases, with 14 bases separating them.

There are a few counts of this clone. The J gene is TRBJ1-6, the V gene TRBV6-5; D unresolved. The CDR3 extends over 15 amino acids. Germline CDR1 MNHEY, CDR2 SVGAGI. V was trimmed by 6 bases and J by 0 bases, leaving 9 bases between them. CDR3 nucleotide sequence: TGTGCCAGCAGCTGGTCCAGCTCCTATAATTCACCCCTCCACTTT. Protein product: CASSWSSSYNSPLHF.

The chain carries TRBV5-1 and TRBJ2-3, with D unresolved. Germline V CDR1 and CDR2: SGHRS, YFSETQ. V lost 0 bases, J lost 3 bases, and 8 bases lay in between. This CDR3 spans 14 amino acids. The CDR3 is CASSLDRATDTQYF. The CDR3 DNA sequence: TGCGCCAGCAGCTTGGATCGGGCGACAGATACGCAGTATTTT.

V and J are TRBV27 and TRBJ2-1; TRBD1 agrees at 7 bases. V lost 1 base and J lost 9; bases outside the gene matches: 15. Germline CDR1 is MNHEY and CDR2 is SMNVEV (reference sequence). This CDR3 has 17 amino acids. For the CDR3, the DNA is TGTGCCAGCAGTTTATTGGGCAGGGGGTCGTCTCGGAGTGAGCAGTTCTTC. This encodes CASSLLGRGSSRSEQFF.